The table lists the clone carrying this T cell receptor beta chain with a few counts. As yet, its antigen is unknown. This sample was taken from a study of CD8+ T cells in alopecia areata. Study-level points and caveats: Sequences from scalp samples also cover resident alphabeta T cells of normal skin. Against the mouse data, patients shared TCRs less clearly, possibly for HLA reasons. Especially in alopecia totalis/universalis, lesional scalp showed greater clonality than normal scalp did.

PBMCs, the starting material, were the source of sorted CD4+ and CD8+ T cells. The V end was cut by 7 bases, the J end by 10 bases, with 14 bases between. CDR3 length: 11 residues. In germline, CDR1 is SQVTM, CDR2 ANQGSEA. After isolation, RNA underwent reverse transcription to generate cDNA as the sequencing template. The assay was immunoSEQ multiplex PCR, and TCRdb's table has in-frame clones only and misses some. The data show around 190,000 clones, around three fifths seen once. Sequenced sample: CD8+ T cells sorted from blood. This clonotype was sampled from a human donor in good health. V is TRBV29-1 and J is TRBJ2-1, with TRBD1 as a possible D gene (6 bases). CDR3 region: CSALSTGEQFF. The CDR3 DNA reads as TGCAGCGCCTTATCCACAGGGGAGCAGTTCTTC.